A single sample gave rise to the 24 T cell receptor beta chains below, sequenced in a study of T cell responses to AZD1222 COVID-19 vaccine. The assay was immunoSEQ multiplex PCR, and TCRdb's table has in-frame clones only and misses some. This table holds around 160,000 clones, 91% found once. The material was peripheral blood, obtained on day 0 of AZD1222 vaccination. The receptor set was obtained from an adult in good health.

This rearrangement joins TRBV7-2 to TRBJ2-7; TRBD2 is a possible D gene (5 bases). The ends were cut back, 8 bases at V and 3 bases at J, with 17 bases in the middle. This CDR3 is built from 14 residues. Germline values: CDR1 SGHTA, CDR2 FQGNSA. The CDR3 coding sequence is TGTGCCAGCGGCCTAGGCGGGCCTATCTACGAGCAGTACTTC. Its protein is CASGLGGPIYEQYF.

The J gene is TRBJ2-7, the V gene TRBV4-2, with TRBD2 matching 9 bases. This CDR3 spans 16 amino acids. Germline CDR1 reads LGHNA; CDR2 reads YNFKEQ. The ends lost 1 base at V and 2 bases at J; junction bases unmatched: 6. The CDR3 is CASSQVQGGGAYEQYF. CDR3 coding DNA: TGTGCCAGCAGCCAAGTTCAGGGCGGGGGGGCCTACGAGCAGTACTTC.

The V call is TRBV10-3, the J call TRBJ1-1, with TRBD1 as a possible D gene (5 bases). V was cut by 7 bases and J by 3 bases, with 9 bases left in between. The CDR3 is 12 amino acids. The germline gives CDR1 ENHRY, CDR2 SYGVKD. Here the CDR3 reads CAIMGTYTEAFF. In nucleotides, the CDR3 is TGTGCCATCATGGGGACTTACACTGAAGCTTTCTTT.

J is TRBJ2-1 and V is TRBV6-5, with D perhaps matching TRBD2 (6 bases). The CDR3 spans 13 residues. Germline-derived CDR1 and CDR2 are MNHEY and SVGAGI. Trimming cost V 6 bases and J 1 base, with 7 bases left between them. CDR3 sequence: CASRGGSYNEQFF. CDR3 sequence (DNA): TGTGCCAGCAGAGGAGGGTCCTACAATGAGCAGTTCTTC.

CDR3 nucleotides: TGTGCCAGCACCGCCTTCTCCCTTCCAGGGAGTCACGACGAGCAGTACTTC. Its protein is CASTAFSLPGSHDEQYF. The chain couples TRBV27 to TRBJ2-7, with D tentatively TRBD1 or TRBD2 (5 bases each). The V gene's germline CDR1 is MNHEY and CDR2 SMNVEV (reference sequence). V was trimmed by 7 bases and J by 5 bases, leaving 27 bases between them. The CDR3 runs 17 residues.

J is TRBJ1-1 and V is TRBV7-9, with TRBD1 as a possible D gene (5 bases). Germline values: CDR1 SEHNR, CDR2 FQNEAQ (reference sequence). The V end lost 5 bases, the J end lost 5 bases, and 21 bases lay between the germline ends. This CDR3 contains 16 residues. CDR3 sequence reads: CASSPILRRGGTEAFF. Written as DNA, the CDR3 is TGTGCCAGCAGCCCGATTCTAAGACGGGGGGGAACTGAAGCTTTCTTT.

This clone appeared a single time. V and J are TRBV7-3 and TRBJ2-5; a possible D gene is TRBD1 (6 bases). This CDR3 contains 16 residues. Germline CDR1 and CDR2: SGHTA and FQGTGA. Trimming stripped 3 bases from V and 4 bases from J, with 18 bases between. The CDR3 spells CASSFNGRGSAETQYF. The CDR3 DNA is TGTGCCAGCAGCTTTAACGGCAGGGGATCGGCAGAGACCCAGTACTTC. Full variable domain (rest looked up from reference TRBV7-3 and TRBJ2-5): GAGVSQTPSNKVTEKGKYVELRCDPISGHTALYWYRQSLGQGPEFLIYFQGTGAADDSGLPNDRFFAVRPEGSVSTLKIQRTERGDSAVYLCASSFNGRGSAETQYFGPGTRLLVL.

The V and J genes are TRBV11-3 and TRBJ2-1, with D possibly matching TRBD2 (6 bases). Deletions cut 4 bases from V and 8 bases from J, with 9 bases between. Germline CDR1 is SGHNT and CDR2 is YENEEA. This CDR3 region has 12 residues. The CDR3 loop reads CASSSASDEQFF. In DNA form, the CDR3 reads TGTGCCAGCAGCTCGGCTAGCGATGAGCAGTTCTTC.

The CDR3 loop is CASSQVLGVVDTEAFF. The CDR3 nucleotides read TGCGCCAGCAGCCAAGTGCTAGGGGTAGTGGACACTGAAGCTTTCTTT. The V and J genes are TRBV4-1 and TRBJ1-1; D is perhaps TRBD1 (5 bases). The CDR3 totals 16 residues. V lost 1 base and J lost 3, with 15 bases in between. CDR1 MGHRA and CDR2 YSYEKL come from the germline V gene.

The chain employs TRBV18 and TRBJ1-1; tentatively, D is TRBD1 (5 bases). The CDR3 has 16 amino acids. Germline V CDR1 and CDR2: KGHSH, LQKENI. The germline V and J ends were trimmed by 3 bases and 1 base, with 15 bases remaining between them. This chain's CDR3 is CASSPLGQVRNTEAFF. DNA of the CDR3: TGTGCCAGCTCACCCCTGGGGCAGGTTCGGAACACTGAAGCTTTCTTT.

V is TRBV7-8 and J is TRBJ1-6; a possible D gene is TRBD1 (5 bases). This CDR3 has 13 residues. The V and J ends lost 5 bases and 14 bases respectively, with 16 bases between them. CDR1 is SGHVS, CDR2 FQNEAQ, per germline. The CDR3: CASSQRQRLALHF. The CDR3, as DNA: TGTGCCAGCAGCCAAAGACAGCGCTTGGCCCTCCACTTT.

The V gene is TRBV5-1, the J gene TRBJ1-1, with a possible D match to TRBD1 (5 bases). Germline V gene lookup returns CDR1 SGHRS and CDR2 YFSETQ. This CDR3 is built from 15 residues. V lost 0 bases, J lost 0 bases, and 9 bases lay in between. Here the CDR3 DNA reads TGCGCCAGCAGCTTGGCCAGCAGGGTGAACACTGAAGCTTTCTTT. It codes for CASSLASRVNTEAFF.

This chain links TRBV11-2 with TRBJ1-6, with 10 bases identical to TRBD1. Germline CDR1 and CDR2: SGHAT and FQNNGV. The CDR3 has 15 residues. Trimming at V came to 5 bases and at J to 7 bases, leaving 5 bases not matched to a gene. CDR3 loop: CASSRQGATNSPLHF. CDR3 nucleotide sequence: TGTGCCAGCAGCCGACAGGGGGCGACGAATTCACCCCTCCACTTT.

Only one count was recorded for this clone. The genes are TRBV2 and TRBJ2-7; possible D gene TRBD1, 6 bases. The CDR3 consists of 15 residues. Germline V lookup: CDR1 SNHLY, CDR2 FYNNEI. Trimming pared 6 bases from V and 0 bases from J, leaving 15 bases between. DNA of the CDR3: TGTGCCAGCAGGTACCAGGGGCCTAGCTCCTACGAGCAGTACTTC. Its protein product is CASRYQGPSSYEQYF.

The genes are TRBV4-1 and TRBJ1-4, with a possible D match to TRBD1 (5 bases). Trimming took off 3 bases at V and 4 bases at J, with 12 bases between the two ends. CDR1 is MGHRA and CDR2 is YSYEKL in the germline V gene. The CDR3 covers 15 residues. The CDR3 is CASSHQPGSNEKLFF. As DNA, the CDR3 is TGCGCCAGCAGCCACCAACCAGGGAGTAATGAAAAACTGTTTTTT.

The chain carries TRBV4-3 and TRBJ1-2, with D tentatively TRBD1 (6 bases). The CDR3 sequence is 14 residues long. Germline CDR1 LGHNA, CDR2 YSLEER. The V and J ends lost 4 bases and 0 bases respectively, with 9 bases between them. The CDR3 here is CASSPRTANYGYTF. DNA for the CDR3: TGCGCCAGCAGCCCGCGGACAGCTAACTATGGCTACACCTTC.

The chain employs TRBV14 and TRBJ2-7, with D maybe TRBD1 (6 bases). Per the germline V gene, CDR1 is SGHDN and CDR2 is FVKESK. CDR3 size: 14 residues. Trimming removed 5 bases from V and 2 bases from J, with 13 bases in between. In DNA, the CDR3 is TGTGCCAGCAGCTACCGGGACACAACCTACGAGCAGTACTTC. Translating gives CASSYRDTTYEQYF.

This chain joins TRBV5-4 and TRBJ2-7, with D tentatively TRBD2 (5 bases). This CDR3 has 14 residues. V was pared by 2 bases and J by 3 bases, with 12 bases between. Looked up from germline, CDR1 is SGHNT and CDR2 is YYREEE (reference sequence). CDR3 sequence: CASSFMGSGYEQYF. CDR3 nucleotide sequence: TGTGCCAGCAGCTTCATGGGGAGTGGCTACGAGCAGTACTTC.

The CDR3, as DNA: TGTGCCAGCAGCTTAGGGGCAGTAAACGAAAAACTGTTTTTT. It codes for CASSLGAVNEKLFF. This rearrangement joins TRBV7-6 to TRBJ1-4; D uncertain. V gave up 1 base and J gave up 8 bases, with 11 bases separating them. Germline CDR1 reads SGHVS; CDR2 reads FNYEAQ. This CDR3 contains 14 residues. Supplemented by reference TRBV7-6 and TRBJ1-4, the full variable domain reads GAGVSQSPRYKVTKRGQDVALRCDPISGHVSLYWYRQALGQGPEFLTYFNYEAQQDKSGLPNDRFSAERPEGSISTLTIQRTEQRDSAMYRCASSLGAVNEKLFFGSGTQLSVL.

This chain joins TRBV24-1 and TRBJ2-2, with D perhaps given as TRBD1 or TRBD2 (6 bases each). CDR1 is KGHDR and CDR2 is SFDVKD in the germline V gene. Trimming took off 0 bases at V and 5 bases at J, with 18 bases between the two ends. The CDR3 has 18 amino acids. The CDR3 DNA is TGTGCCACCAGTGATTTGCAGCAGGGGACTCTAGGAACCGGGGAGCTGTTTTTT. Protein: CATSDLQQGTLGTGELFF.

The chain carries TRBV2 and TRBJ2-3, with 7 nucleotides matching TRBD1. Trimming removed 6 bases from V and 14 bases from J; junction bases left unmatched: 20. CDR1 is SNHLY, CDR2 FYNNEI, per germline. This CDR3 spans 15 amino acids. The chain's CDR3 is CASSDDRVWDFGSYF. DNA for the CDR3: TGTGCCAGCAGCGATGACAGGGTTTGGGATTTTGGATCGTATTTT.

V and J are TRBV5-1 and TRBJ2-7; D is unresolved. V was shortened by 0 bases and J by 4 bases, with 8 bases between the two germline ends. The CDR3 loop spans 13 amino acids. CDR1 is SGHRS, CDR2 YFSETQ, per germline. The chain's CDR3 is CASSLEGRYEQYF. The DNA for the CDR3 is TGCGCCAGCAGCTTGGAAGGAAGGTACGAGCAGTACTTC. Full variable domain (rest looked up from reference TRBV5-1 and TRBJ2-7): KAGVTQTPRYLIKTRGQQVTLSCSPISGHRSVSWYQQTPGQGLQFLFEYFSETQRNKGNFPGRFSGRQFSNSRSEMNVSTLELGDSALYLCASSLEGRYEQYFGPGTRLTVT.

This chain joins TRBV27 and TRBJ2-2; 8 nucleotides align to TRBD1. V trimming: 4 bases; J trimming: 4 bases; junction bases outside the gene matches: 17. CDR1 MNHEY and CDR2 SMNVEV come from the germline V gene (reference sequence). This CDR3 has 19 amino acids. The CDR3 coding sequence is TGTGCCAGCAGTTCCGAACTAGGAACAGGGGGAATCAGCACCGGGGAGCTGTTTTTT. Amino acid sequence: CASSSELGTGGISTGELFF.

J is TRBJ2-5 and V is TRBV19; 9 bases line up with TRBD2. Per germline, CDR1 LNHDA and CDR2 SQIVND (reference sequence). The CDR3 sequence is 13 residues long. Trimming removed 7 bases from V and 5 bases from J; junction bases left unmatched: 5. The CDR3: CASTRSGGETQYF. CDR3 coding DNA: TGTGCCAGTACCCGTAGCGGGGGTGAGACCCAGTACTTC.